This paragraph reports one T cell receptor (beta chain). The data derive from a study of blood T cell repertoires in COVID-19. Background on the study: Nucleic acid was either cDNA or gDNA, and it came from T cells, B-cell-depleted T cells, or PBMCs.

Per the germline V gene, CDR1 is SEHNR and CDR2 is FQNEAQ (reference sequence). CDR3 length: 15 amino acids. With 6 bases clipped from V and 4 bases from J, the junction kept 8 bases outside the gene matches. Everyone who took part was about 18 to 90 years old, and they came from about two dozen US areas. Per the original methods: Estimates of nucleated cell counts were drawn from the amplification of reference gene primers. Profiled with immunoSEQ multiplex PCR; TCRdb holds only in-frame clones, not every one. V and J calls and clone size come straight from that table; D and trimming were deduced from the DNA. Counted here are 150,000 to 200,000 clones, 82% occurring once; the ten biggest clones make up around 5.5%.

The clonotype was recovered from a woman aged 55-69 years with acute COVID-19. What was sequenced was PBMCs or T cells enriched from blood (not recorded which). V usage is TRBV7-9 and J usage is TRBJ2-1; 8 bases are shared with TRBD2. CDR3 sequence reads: CASRSAGGQYNEQFF. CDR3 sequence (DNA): TGTGCCAGCAGGTCTGCGGGGGGCCAATACAATGAGCAGTTCTTC.